The 24 T cell receptor beta chains in this list originate from one sample, sequenced in a study of cytomegalovirus exposure and HLA in healthy donors. Sequencing used immunoSEQ multiplex PCR; TCRdb keeps in-frame clones, though not all of them. In the table there are some 140,000 clones, 86% of which are singletons. Sequenced: PBMCs. All receptors derive from a human donor in good health.

V and J are TRBV7-9 and TRBJ2-2, with D maybe TRBD2 (6 bases). The germline V gene has CDR1 SEHNR and CDR2 FQNEAQ (reference sequence). With 5 bases removed from V and 2 bases from J, the gap between germline ends came to 12 bases. This CDR3 contains 15 residues. CDR3 protein: CASSTMGGNTGELFF. Here the CDR3 DNA reads TGTGCCAGCAGCACCATGGGGGGTAACACCGGGGAGCTGTTTTTT.

The chain recombines TRBV6-5 with TRBJ1-5; 8 bases line up with TRBD1. Germline assignment: CDR1 MNHEY and CDR2 SVGAGI. The CDR3 spans 14 residues. J gave up 5 bases and V 6 bases, and 6 bases lay outside the gene matches. CDR3 loop: CASRRNRGDQPQHF. CDR3 nucleotides: TGTGCCAGCAGAAGGAACAGGGGGGATCAGCCCCAGCATTTT.

The J gene is TRBJ2-7, the V gene TRBV7-2; 7 bases line up with TRBD1. The CDR3 spans 15 residues. V was clipped by 8 bases and J by 4 bases; unmatched bases: 14. Per the germline V gene, CDR1 is SGHTA and CDR2 is FQGNSA. Here the CDR3 reads CASGLRQGKGYEQYF. CDR3 bases: TGTGCCAGCGGCCTTAGACAGGGTAAGGGGTACGAGCAGTACTTC.

This clone occurred a few times. This chain joins TRBV4-1 and TRBJ2-7, with a tentative D call TRBD2 (6 bases). V lost 3 bases and J 3 bases, leaving 9 bases between the germline ends. Germline V gene data show CDR1 as MGHRA and CDR2 as YSYEKL. The CDR3 consists of 13 residues. The CDR3 coding sequence is TGCGCCAGCAGCCACCCCGGGAGCTACGAGCAGTACTTC. Its protein is CASSHPGSYEQYF.

The CDR3 reads CASSLTADTQYF. The CDR3 region has the DNA TGTGCCAGCAGCTTAACGGCAGATACGCAGTATTTT. The chain joins TRBV11-1 to TRBJ2-3, with D unresolved. V dropped 2 bases and J dropped 4 bases, with 4 bases sitting between them. The CDR3 spans 12 residues. Per germline, CDR1 SGHAT and CDR2 FQDESV (reference sequence). Using reference TRBV11-1 and TRBJ2-3 for the parts outside the CDR3, the full variable domain is EAEVAQSPRYKITEKSQAVAFWCDPISGHATLYWYRQILGQGPELLVQFQDESVVDDSQLPKDRFSAERLKGVDSTLKIQPAELGDSAMYLCASSLTADTQYFGPGTRLTVL.

This clone appeared a few times. The chain has TRBV6-5 and TRBJ1-5, with no clear D. Trimming pared 4 bases from V and 0 bases from J, leaving 7 bases between. Germline V gene sequence: CDR1 MNHEY, CDR2 SVGAGI. The CDR3 loop spans 14 amino acids. The CDR3 protein is CASSSIYSNQPQHF. DNA of the CDR3: TGTGCCAGCAGTTCCATCTATAGCAATCAGCCCCAGCATTTT.

This chain links TRBV18 with TRBJ1-1; TRBD1 agrees at 7 bases. Per germline, CDR1 KGHSH and CDR2 LQKENI. The CDR3 length is 16 residues. Germline trimming cut 3 bases from V and 5 bases from J; bases unmatched to any gene: 12. CDR3 DNA: TGTGCCAGCTCACCTGGAAACGACAGGGAGTTTACTGAAGCTTTCTTT. It codes for CASSPGNDREFTEAFF.

The rearrangement uses TRBV18 and TRBJ1-4, with 8 bases fitting TRBD1. Germline-derived CDR1 and CDR2 are KGHSH and LQKENI. CDR3 length equals 14 residues. V lost 9 bases and J lost 11; bases outside the gene matches: 14. Here the CDR3 reads CASSTGQGTGKLFF. In DNA form, the CDR3 reads TGTGCCAGTTCAACAGGACAGGGAACAGGGAAACTGTTTTTT.

The J gene is TRBJ2-3, the V gene TRBV19; D perhaps matches TRBD1 (6 bases). The CDR3 length is 15 residues. Per germline, CDR1 LNHDA and CDR2 SQIVND (reference sequence). Trimming removed 5 bases from V and 3 bases from J, with 15 bases in between. The CDR3 loop is CASSEQGIITDTQYF. CDR3 bases: TGTGCCAGTAGTGAACAGGGTATTATTACAGATACGCAGTATTTT.

The chain uses TRBV20-1 and TRBJ1-6, with 7 bases aligning to TRBD1. The CDR3 consists of 11 residues. CDR1 is DFQATT, CDR2 SNEGSKA, per germline (reference sequence). The ends lost 6 bases at V and 11 bases at J; junction bases unmatched: 4. CDR3 in DNA: TGCAGTGCAGGGGACAGACCACCCCTCCACTTT. It codes for CSAGDRPPLHF.

The rearrangement uses TRBV6-6 and TRBJ1-1, with D possibly TRBD1 on 5 matching bases. This CDR3 is built from 15 residues. Trimming took 6 bases from V and 7 from J, leaving 21 bases between them. Germline V gene sequence: CDR1 MNHNY, CDR2 SVGAGI (reference sequence). CDR3: CASSLNDARTGEAFF. CDR3 nucleotide sequence: TGTGCCAGCAGCCTCAATGACGCTAGAACAGGTGAAGCTTTCTTT.

The chain uses TRBV4-3 and TRBJ1-2, with D possibly matching TRBD1 (5 bases). The CDR3 is 14 residues long. Germline V gene data show CDR1 as LGHNA and CDR2 as YSLEER. The germline V and J ends were trimmed by 0 bases and 4 bases, with 9 bases remaining between them. This chain's CDR3 is CASSQEAGPYGYTF. The CDR3 DNA sequence: TGCGCCAGCAGCCAAGAGGCGGGGCCCTATGGCTACACCTTC.

The CDR3 nucleotides are TGTGCCAGCAGCCCGGGGACTAGCGGGAGGGTCACAGATACGCAGTATTTT. Its translation: CASSPGTSGRVTDTQYF. The chain recombines TRBV7-3 with TRBJ2-3, with TRBD2 identical over 16 bases. The CDR3 runs 17 residues. J lost 2 bases, V lost 5 bases, and 4 bases had no gene match. Germline CDR1 and CDR2: SGHTA and FQGTGA.

The V call is TRBV10-3, the J call TRBJ2-7; no firm D call. The CDR3 sequence is 12 residues long. Germline lookup yields CDR1 ENHRY and CDR2 SYGVKD. V lost 3 bases and J 11 bases, leaving 14 bases between the germline ends. CDR3 coding DNA: TGTGCCATCAGTGACCCCCCCGGCGGAAAGTACTTC. Amino acid sequence: CAISDPPGGKYF.

The genes are TRBV5-6 and TRBJ2-1; TRBD2 is a possible D gene (6 bases). The CDR3 is 11 amino acids. Germline assignment: CDR1 SGHDT and CDR2 YYEEEE. V lost 5 bases and J lost 9, with 9 bases in between. In DNA, the CDR3 is TGTGCCAGCAGTCGGGGAGGTGAGCAGTTCTTC. Amino acids: CASSRGGEQFF. Drawing the rest from reference TRBV5-6 and TRBJ2-1, the complete variable domain is DAGVTQSPTHLIKTRGQQVTLRCSPKSGHDTVSWYQQALGQGPQFIFQYYEEEERQRGNFPDRFSGHQFPNYSSELNVNALLLGDSALYLCASSRGGEQFFGPGTRLTVL.

V is TRBV5-5 and J is TRBJ2-7; the match to TRBD1 covers 9 bases. Germline CDR1 SGHKS, CDR2 YYEKEE (reference sequence). V shed 4 bases and J 6 bases; nucleotides not matched to a gene: 5. The CDR3 contains 13 residues. The CDR3 here is CASSGTGTGEQYF. The DNA for the CDR3 is TGTGCCAGCAGCGGGACAGGGACGGGCGAGCAGTACTTC.

The V call is TRBV5-1, the J call TRBJ2-5; D uncertain. There are 14 residues in the CDR3. Trimming removed 1 base at V and 5 bases at J, with 12 bases between. Germline V gene lookup returns CDR1 SGHRS and CDR2 YFSETQ. Here the CDR3 reads CASSLSRVGETQYF. CDR3 coding DNA: TGCGCCAGCAGCTTGTCTCGGGTTGGCGAGACCCAGTACTTC.

In this sample, this clone turned up a few times. The rearrangement links TRBV6-6 to TRBJ1-6, with D possibly TRBD1 on 6 matching bases. Germline V gene lookup returns CDR1 MNHNY and CDR2 SVGAGI (reference sequence). The CDR3 sequence is 16 residues long. V lost 5 bases to trimming and J lost 3 bases, with 14 bases between them. The CDR3 region has the DNA TGTGCCAGCAGTGGAACAGGGTTCCTCTATAATTCACCCCTCCACTTT. Residues: CASSGTGFLYNSPLHF.

This chain links TRBV9 with TRBJ2-2, with TRBD1 as a possible D gene (6 bases). V was trimmed by 3 bases and J by 1 base, leaving 13 bases between them. CDR3 size: 16 residues. From germline, CDR1 is SGDLS and CDR2 YYNGEE. The CDR3 DNA sequence: TGTGCCAGCAGCGATTACAGGGACCTGAACACCGGGGAGCTGTTTTTT. This sequence encodes CASSDYRDLNTGELFF.

This clone was recorded only once. The chain carries TRBV10-2 and TRBJ2-3, with TRBD2 matching 7 bases. Germline V lookup: CDR1 WSHSY, CDR2 SAAADI. The V segment lost 3 bases and the J segment 1 base; nucleotides outside the gene matches: 4. The CDR3 runs 15 residues. The CDR3 loop is CASSEASGRTDTQYF. CDR3 nucleotides: TGCGCCAGCAGTGAAGCTAGCGGACGCACAGATACGCAGTATTTT.

This chain uses TRBV18 with TRBJ2-5; 7 positions match TRBD1. This CDR3 is 14 amino acids long. In germline, CDR1 is KGHSH, CDR2 LQKENI. V shed 4 bases, J shed 1 base, and the junction held 3 bases outside the gene matches. This chain's CDR3 is CASSLNRGQETQYF. The DNA of the CDR3 is TGTGCCAGCTCACTAAACAGGGGCCAAGAGACCCAGTACTTC. The full variable domain, with the rest looked up from reference TRBV18 and TRBJ2-5, is NAGVMQNPRHLVRRRGQEARLRCSPMKGHSHVYWYRQLPEEGLKFMVYLQKENIIDESGMPKERFSAEFPKEGPSILRIQQVVRGDSAAYFCASSLNRGQETQYFGPGTRLLVL.

This clone turned up a few times. This chain's CDR3 is CASSEATGVPLHF. In nucleotides, the CDR3 is TGTGCCAGCAGTGAAGCGACAGGGGTGCCCCTCCACTTT. The rearrangement links TRBV2 to TRBJ1-6, with TRBD1 identical over 8 bases. Germline V gene sequence: CDR1 SNHLY, CDR2 FYNNEI. This CDR3 region has 13 residues. Trimming removed 0 bases from V and 13 bases from J; junction bases left unmatched: 2.

CDR3 bases: TGTGCCAGCAGTTTAAAGGGTGCGGGCCCCTATGGCTACACCTTC. It translates to CASSLKGAGPYGYTF. This chain connects TRBV27 to TRBJ1-2; D unresolved. V was trimmed by 2 bases and J by 4 bases, leaving 14 bases between them. This CDR3 has 15 residues. Germline CDR1 and CDR2: MNHEY and SMNVEV (reference sequence).

The chain recombines TRBV7-3 with TRBJ2-3, with a possible D match to TRBD1 (5 bases). Deletions cut 1 base from V and 6 bases from J, with 8 bases between. This CDR3 comprises 13 residues. Germline CDR1 and CDR2: SGHTA and FQGTGA. CDR3 nucleotide sequence: TGTGCCAGCAGCTTAAACAAGGGGGATACGCAGTATTTT. The encoded protein is CASSLNKGDTQYF.